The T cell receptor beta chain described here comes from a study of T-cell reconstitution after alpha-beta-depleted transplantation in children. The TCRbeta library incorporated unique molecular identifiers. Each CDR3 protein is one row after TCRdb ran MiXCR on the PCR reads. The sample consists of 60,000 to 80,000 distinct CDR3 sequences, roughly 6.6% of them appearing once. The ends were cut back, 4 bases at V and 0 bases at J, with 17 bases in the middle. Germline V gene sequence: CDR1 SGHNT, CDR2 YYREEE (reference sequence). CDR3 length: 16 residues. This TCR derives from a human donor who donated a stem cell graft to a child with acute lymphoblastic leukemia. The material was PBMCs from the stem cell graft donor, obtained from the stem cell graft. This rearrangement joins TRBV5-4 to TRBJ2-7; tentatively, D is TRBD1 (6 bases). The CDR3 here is CASSRPQGTISYEQYF. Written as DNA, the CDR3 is TGTGCCAGCAGCCGGCCCCAGGGGACGATCTCCTACGAGCAGTACTTC.